What follows describes a single T cell receptor beta chain. An amount of RNA that ranged from roughly 0.5 to 1 ug was reverse transcribed with random hexamers. From the immunoSEQ multiplex PCR reads, TCRdb called clonotypes with MiXCR, one entry per CDR3 protein. The data hold 120,000 or so distinct CDR3 sequences, with roughly 94% observed a single time. The data were taken from a study of CD8 T cells in Susac syndrome. Germline-derived CDR1 and CDR2 are LGHDT and YNNKEL (reference sequence). The CDR3 contains 17 residues. Trimming cost V 1 base and J 2 bases, with 15 bases left between them. The TCR was taken from a human donor with multiple sclerosis. The chain carries TRBV3-1 and TRBJ1-5; D is perhaps TRBD1 (5 bases). The sequenced sample consisted of CD4+ T cells from PBMCs. The CDR3 sequence: CASSQVQGGSGNQPQHF. The CDR3, as DNA: TGTGCCAGCAGCCAAGTTCAGGGAGGAAGCGGCAATCAGCCCCAGCATTTT.